These T cell receptor beta chains were read from a single sample in a study of control samples from healthy donors and cancer patients. The table came from immunoSEQ multiplex PCR; TCRdb's copy has only in-frame clones and leaves some out. The sample lists approximately 130,000 clones, around nine tenths seen once, with 9% to 14% in the top ten. The source material was blood. These receptors were collected from a man in his thirties or forties in good health. Each CDR3 is given with its conserved first and last residue. The order of the fields is J gene, clone size, V gene, D gene, CDR3 protein, CDR3 DNA. The D gene is left open where the match is weak. Size tells how often a clone was seen (once, few, many) or the class of an expanded clone, and some rows leave it out.

>TRBJ1-5|.|TRBV5-5|.
CASRLEAGANNQPQHF
TGTGCCAGCAGACTTGAAGCTGGGGCTAACAATCAGCCCCAGCATTTT
>TRBJ2-2|.|TRBV19|TRBD1
CASSPGQGYSGELFF
TGTGCCAGTAGTCCGGGACAGGGTTACTCCGGGGAGCTGTTTTTT
>TRBJ1-6|.|TRBV2|TRBD1
CASKGQGHNSPLHF
TGTGCCAGCAAGGGACAGGGACATAATTCACCCCTCCACTTT
>TRBJ1-1|.|TRBV5-8|TRBD1
CASSYLPGQGMNTEAFF
TGTGCCAGCAGCTATCTCCCGGGACAGGGCATGAACACTGAAGCTTTCTTT
>TRBJ1-1|.|TRBV24-1|.
CATSEGRRNTEAFF
TGTGCCACCAGTGAGGGACGAAGAAACACTGAAGCTTTCTTT
>TRBJ1-6|.|TRBV3-1/TRBV3-2|.
CAAGMGPFYNSPLHF
TGTGCCGCGGGGATGGGGCCCTTCTATAATTCACCCCTCCACTTT
>TRBJ1-5|.|TRBV2|.
CASSSTRQPQHF
TGTGCCAGCAGTTCGACTAGGCAGCCCCAGCATTTT
>TRBJ2-7|.|TRBV3-1/TRBV3-2|.
CASSQDGGTEQYF
TGTGCCAGCAGCCAAGATGGGGGAACAGAGCAGTACTTC
>TRBJ1-1|.|TRBV24-1|.
CATSDPSGDTEAFF
TGTGCCACCAGTGATCCCTCGGGGGACACTGAAGCTTTCTTT
>TRBJ1-1|.|TRBV18|.
CASSPVRKVTMNTEAFF
TGTGCCAGCTCACCGGTAAGGAAAGTAACTATGAACACTGAAGCTTTCTTT
>TRBJ1-3|.|TRBV11-2|.
CASSFPGAPGNTIYF
TGTGCCAGCAGCTTTCCGGGGGCGCCGGGAAACACCATATATTTT
>TRBJ2-1|.|TRBV7-6|TRBD1
CASSRTGGSYNEQFF
TGTGCCAGCAGCCGGACAGGGGGTTCCTACAATGAGCAGTTCTTC
>TRBJ1-1|.|TRBV19|.
CASSPPGDLGTEAFF
TGTGCCAGTAGTCCCCCCGGGGATTTGGGCACTGAAGCTTTCTTT
>TRBJ2-5|.|TRBV11-3|.
CASSLRLQVEETQYF
TGTGCCAGCAGCTTAAGGCTACAGGTAGAAGAGACCCAGTACTTC
>TRBJ1-5|.|TRBV12-3/TRBV12-4|.
CASSGRPQPQHF
TGTGCCAGCTCCGGGAGGCCTCAGCCCCAGCATTTT
>TRBJ2-5|.|TRBV14|.
CASSQEEYGGSQETQYF
TGTGCCAGCAGCCAAGAAGAGTATGGGGGGTCCCAAGAGACCCAGTACTTC
>TRBJ1-5|.|TRBV9|.
CASSVGVNSNQPQHF
TGTGCCAGCAGCGTCGGGGTAAATAGCAATCAGCCCCAGCATTTT
>TRBJ2-3|.|TRBV6-5|.
CASSSKGGYTDTQYF
TGTGCCAGCAGTTCCAAAGGGGGGTACACAGATACGCAGTATTTT
>TRBJ1-1|once|TRBV29-1|.
CSVEGRAVPEAFF
TGCAGCGTTGAAGGCAGGGCGGTACCTGAAGCTTTCTTT
>TRBJ1-3|.|TRBV14|TRBD1
CASSINRGNTIYF
TGTGCCAGCAGCATAAACAGGGGTAACACCATATATTTT
>TRBJ2-2|.|TRBV9|TRBD1
CASSGLGQAGGELFF
TGTGCCAGCAGCGGACTGGGACAGGCGGGGGGGGAGCTGTTTTTT
>TRBJ2-7|.|TRBV5-5|TRBD1
CASSLSQPDRGHEQYF
TGTGCCAGCAGCTTATCCCAACCGGACAGGGGCCACGAGCAGTACTTC
>TRBJ2-2|.|TRBV11-3|.
CASSLAGANTGELFF
TGTGCCAGCAGCTTGGCGGGCGCGAACACCGGGGAGCTGTTTTTT
>TRBJ1-2|once|TRBV27|.
CASSPSGALLERGYTF
TGTGCCAGCAGTCCCTCGGGGGCTCTCCTCGAACGAGGCTACACCTTC
>TRBJ2-2|many|TRBV24-1|.
CATNGNTGELFF
TGTGCCACCAACGGGAACACCGGGGAGCTGTTTTTT
>TRBJ1-1|.|TRBV7-9|TRBD1
CASTPTLDRAFEAFF
TGTGCCAGCACCCCTACATTGGACAGGGCTTTTGAAGCTTTCTTT
>TRBJ1-2|.|TRBV13|TRBD1
CASSSQGLGGYTF
TGTGCCAGCAGCTCACAGGGGTTGGGGGGCTACACCTTC
>TRBJ1-1|.|TRBV12-5|TRBD1
CASGLATGERTEAFF
TGTGCTAGTGGTTTGGCGACAGGGGAGCGCACTGAAGCTTTCTTT
>TRBJ1-4|few|TRBV10-3|.
CAISGTPNEKLFF
TGTGCCATCAGTGGGACTCCTAATGAAAAACTGTTTTTT
>TRBJ1-3|.|TRBV5-6|.
CASSLWGSGNTIYF
TGTGCCAGCAGCTTATGGGGATCGGGAAACACCATATATTTT
>TRBJ1-5|few|TRBV3-1/TRBV3-2|.
CASSQGGRENQPQHF
TGTGCCAGCAGCCAAGGGGGGCGGGAAAATCAGCCCCAGCATTTT
>TRBJ1-2|.|TRBV7-2|TRBD1
CASSDRVGYTF
TGTGCCAGCAGCGACAGGGTCGGCTACACCTTC
>TRBJ2-5|.|TRBV27|.
CASSSRPGAPQETQYF
TGTGCCAGCAGTTCGCGGCCAGGGGCTCCCCAAGAGACCCAGTACTTC
>TRBJ1-5|.|TRBV19|.
CASSPRTGYSNQPQHF
TGTGCCAGTAGTCCAAGGACGGGCTATAGCAATCAGCCCCAGCATTTT
>TRBJ2-1|.|TRBV9|.
CASSLSPDSYNEQFF
TGTGCCAGCAGCCTGTCCCCCGACAGTTACAATGAGCAGTTCTTC
>TRBJ2-2|.|TRBV4-1|.
CASSQDSPIPGELFF
TGCGCCAGCAGCCAAGACAGTCCAATCCCCGGGGAGCTGTTTTTT
>TRBJ1-5|few|TRBV7-9|.
CASSLALERTQPQHF
TGTGCCAGCAGCTTAGCGCTGGAGCGTACTCAGCCCCAGCATTTT
>TRBJ2-1|.|TRBV29-1|.
CSVEPVDEQFF
TGCAGCGTTGAGCCTGTCGATGAGCAGTTCTTC
>TRBJ1-5|.|TRBV29-1|.
CSVRHGASDQPQHF
TGCAGCGTTCGACATGGGGCGAGTGATCAGCCCCAGCATTTT
>TRBJ1-2|.|TRBV6-4|TRBD1
CASSATGGYGYTF
TGTGCCAGCAGCGCGACAGGGGGCTATGGCTACACCTTC
>TRBJ1-1|.|TRBV7-8|.
CASSLALTENTEAFF
TGTGCCAGCAGCTTAGCTTTGACAGAGAACACTGAAGCTTTCTTT
>TRBJ2-1|.|TRBV24-1|TRBD1
CATSLQGAPYNEQFF
TGTGCCACCAGTCTACAGGGGGCCCCCTACAATGAGCAGTTCTTC
>TRBJ1-1|.|TRBV7-3|.
CASSSAQAVGEAFF
TGTGCCAGCAGCTCCGCACAGGCAGTGGGTGAAGCTTTCTTT
>TRBJ1-5|.|TRBV10-3|TRBD1
CATGRLQGNQPQHF
TGTGCCACCGGCCGTCTACAGGGGAATCAGCCCCAGCATTTT
>TRBJ2-2|.|TRBV19|.
CASSQGQSGELFF
TGTGCCAGTAGTCAGGGGCAGAGCGGGGAGCTGTTTTTT
>TRBJ1-1|.|TRBV7-8|.
CASSLFGRLNTEAFF
TGTGCCAGCAGCTTATTTGGTAGGTTGAACACTGAAGCTTTCTTT
>TRBJ1-2|.|TRBV24-1|.
CATSDLAGDRGGYTF
TGTGCCACCAGTGATTTAGCAGGGGATCGGGGTGGCTACACCTTC
>TRBJ1-6|few|TRBV3-1/TRBV3-2|.
CASSTVGNSPLHF
TGTGCCAGCAGCACGGTCGGCAATTCACCCCTCCACTTT
>TRBJ2-7|.|TRBV4-1|.
CASSQDRGTYEQYF
TGCGCCAGCAGCCAAGATCGTGGGACCTACGAGCAGTACTTC
>TRBJ1-1|.|TRBV19|TRBD1
CASSIEGGAWTGRNTEAFF
TGTGCCAGTAGTATAGAAGGAGGCGCTTGGACAGGGAGGAACACTGAAGCTTTCTTT
>TRBJ2-7|.|TRBV10-2|TRBD2
CATLWTSGAPGEQYF
TGCGCCACCCTATGGACTAGCGGGGCCCCCGGCGAGCAGTACTTC
>TRBJ2-2|.|TRBV19|.
CASSIQAFTGELFF
TGTGCCAGTAGTATCCAGGCCTTTACCGGGGAGCTGTTTTTT